Shown below are 23 T cell receptor beta chains from a single sample sequenced in a study of blood T cell repertoires in COVID-19. Libraries were prepared by immunoSEQ multiplex PCR; TCRdb keeps only in-frame clonotypes and omits some of them. Here the sample spans around 120,000 clones, approximately 70% being singletons. Sequencing was performed on peripheral blood. The receptors shown here come from a man of 80 years or more with acute or convalescent COVID-19.

The rearrangement uses TRBV7-2 and TRBJ1-5; perhaps TRBD1 as D (6 bases). CDR1 and CDR2 (germline): SGHTA, FQGNSA. Trimming removed 5 bases at V and 6 bases at J, with 17 bases between. This CDR3 is 15 amino acids long. The CDR3 nucleotides are TGTGCCAGCAGCCGGGGGGCAGGGCTCCCTCAGCCCCAGCATTTT. Residues: CASSRGAGLPQPQHF.

This rearrangement joins TRBV28 to TRBJ1-2; D might be TRBD1 (5 bases). The germline V gene has CDR1 MDHEN and CDR2 SYDVKM. Trimming stripped 10 bases from V and 0 bases from J, with 18 bases between. CDR3 length: 15 amino acids. CDR3 protein: CATSTAVPTNYGYTF. As DNA, the CDR3 is TGTGCCACCTCGACAGCCGTACCTACTAACTATGGCTACACCTTC.

The V call is TRBV11-2, the J call TRBJ2-1; possibly TRBD1 for D (6 bases). CDR3 length: 15 residues. The V and J ends lost 5 bases and 3 bases respectively, with 14 bases between them. Germline CDR1 and CDR2: SGHAT and FQNNGV. CDR3 in amino acids: CASSRTGQIYNEQFF. The DNA for the CDR3 is TGTGCCAGCAGCCGCACCGGACAGATCTACAATGAGCAGTTCTTC.

This clone was counted a few times. The chain links TRBV30 to TRBJ2-7; 7 bases line up with TRBD1. Germline CDR1 reads GTSNPN; CDR2 reads SVGIG (reference sequence). The J segment lost 0 bases and the V segment lost 2 bases, leaving 4 bases of the junction unmatched. The CDR3 has 14 amino acids. The CDR3 is CAWSLTGNSYEQYF. CDR3 nucleotide sequence: TGTGCCTGGAGTCTGACAGGGAACTCCTACGAGCAGTACTTC. Combining the CDR3 with reference TRBV30 and TRBJ2-7 gives the whole variable domain SQTIHQWPATLVQPVGSPLSLECTVEGTSNPNLYWYRQAAGRGLQLLFYSVGIGQISSEVPQNLSASRPQDRQFILSSKKLLLSDSGFYLCAWSLTGNSYEQYFGPGTRLTVT.

This clone was seen repeatedly, ten times or more. This chain uses TRBV7-9 with TRBJ1-1, with D perhaps TRBD1 (6 bases). This CDR3 contains 14 residues. The V gene lost 5 bases and the J gene lost 0 bases, with 10 bases spanning the gap. Germline assignment: CDR1 SEHNR and CDR2 FQNEAQ (reference sequence). The CDR3: CASSPQGMNTEAFF. The CDR3 DNA reads as TGTGCCAGCAGCCCCCAGGGGATGAACACTGAAGCTTTCTTT.

The chain employs TRBV6-6 and TRBJ2-4; TRBD1 agrees at 8 bases. Germline V gives CDR1 MNHNY, CDR2 SVGAGI (reference sequence). The CDR3 sequence is 14 residues long. J was trimmed by 6 bases and V by 6 bases; bases with no gene match: 7. CDR3 protein: CASSSQGVRNIQYF. The CDR3 DNA is TGTGCCAGCAGCTCACAGGGGGTGCGAAACATTCAGTACTTC.

V gene TRBV5-6 combines with J gene TRBJ1-4, with TRBD1 matching over 7 bases. J gave up 6 bases and V 1 base, and 6 bases lay outside the gene matches. Per the germline V gene, CDR1 is SGHDT and CDR2 is YYEEEE. There are 15 residues in the CDR3. CDR3 sequence reads: CASSLTGTDDEKLFF. CDR3 coding DNA: TGTGCCAGCAGCTTGACCGGGACAGATGATGAAAAACTGTTTTTT.

The chain is built from TRBV25-1 and TRBJ2-5; weak D call: TRBD2 (6 bases). Looked up from germline, CDR1 is MGHDK and CDR2 is SYGVNS. There are 16 residues in the CDR3. The germline V and J ends were trimmed by 1 base and 0 bases, with 12 bases remaining between them. The CDR3 loop is CASSEFVGGNQETQYF. CDR3 DNA: TGTGCCAGCAGTGAATTCGTGGGAGGCAACCAAGAGACCCAGTACTTC.

This clone appeared once. The chain links TRBV15 to TRBJ1-1; D remains ambiguous. CDR1 and CDR2 (germline): LNHNV, YYDKDF (reference sequence). The CDR3 has 16 residues. The V end was cut by 0 bases, the J end by 2 bases, with 13 bases between. The DNA of the CDR3 is TGTGCCACCAGCAGAGAACCCCACTCCGTAAACACTGAAGCTTTCTTT. It codes for CATSREPHSVNTEAFF.

The chain combines TRBV11-1 with TRBJ2-1; maybe TRBD2 (5 bases). V lost 3 bases and J 0 bases, leaving 9 bases between the germline ends. Germline CDR1 SGHAT, CDR2 FQDESV (reference sequence). The CDR3 has 15 amino acids. The DNA for the CDR3 is TGTGCCAGCAGCTTGGAGACTACCTCCTACAATGAGCAGTTCTTC. Translation gives CASSLETTSYNEQFF.

J is TRBJ2-5 and V is TRBV2; TRBD2 agrees at 7 bases. The germline V gene encodes CDR1 SNHLY and CDR2 FYNNEI. This CDR3 comprises 10 residues. V shed 11 bases, J shed 5 bases, and the junction held 2 bases outside the gene matches. The CDR3 DNA is TGTGCCGGGAGGGAGGAGACCCAGTACTTC. This sequence encodes CAGREETQYF.

This rearrangement joins TRBV9 to TRBJ2-7; 8 positions match TRBD1. Per the germline V gene, CDR1 is SGDLS and CDR2 is YYNGEE. Unmatched junction bases numbered 5, after V lost 3 bases and J lost 3 bases. This CDR3 comprises 14 residues. In DNA, the CDR3 is TGTGCCAGCAGCGAGCAGGGGGCGGGCTACGAGCAGTACTTC. Its protein is CASSEQGAGYEQYF.

This clone was observed a handful of times. This chain joins TRBV27 and TRBJ1-2, with D perhaps matching TRBD1 (5 bases). V was trimmed by 6 bases and J by 4 bases, leaving 9 bases between them. The CDR3 runs to 12 residues. Germline-derived CDR1 and CDR2 are MNHEY and SMNVEV (reference sequence). CDR3 sequence (DNA): TGTGCCAGCAGCCGAACAGGCTATGGCTACACCTTC. Translation: CASSRTGYGYTF.

This sequence joins TRBV4-3 and TRBJ2-3; the D gene is possibly TRBD2 (5 bases). V was shortened by 1 base and J by 6 bases, with 17 bases between the two germline ends. CDR1 is LGHNA and CDR2 is YSLEER in the germline V gene. The CDR3 covers 16 residues. The CDR3 sequence: CASSQGGAVLEDTQYF. As DNA, the CDR3 is TGCGCCAGCAGCCAAGGGGGAGCGGTTCTTGAGGATACGCAGTATTTT.

The genes are TRBV5-6 and TRBJ2-2; D is perhaps TRBD2 (5 bases). Deletions cut 2 bases from V and 6 bases from J, with 17 bases between. Germline V gene data show CDR1 as SGHDT and CDR2 as YYEEEE. The CDR3 has 16 amino acids. The CDR3 DNA sequence: TGTGCCAGCAGCTTAACTAGGGCGAAGATGGCCGGGGAGCTGTTTTTT. Encoded protein: CASSLTRAKMAGELFF.

This clone was recorded at least ten times. The sample has other DNA sequences that encode this CDR3 too. The chain links TRBV27 to TRBJ1-1; TRBD1 agrees at 7 bases. This CDR3 has 14 residues. CDR1 MNHEY and CDR2 SMNVEV come from the germline V gene (reference sequence). J gave up 7 bases and V 7 bases, and 12 bases lay outside the gene matches. The CDR3 loop reads CASNKGQSQGEAFF. For the CDR3, the DNA is TGTGCCAGCAACAAGGGACAGAGCCAGGGTGAAGCTTTCTTT.

The chain joins TRBV12-3 or TRBV12-4 to TRBJ1-2; D may be TRBD1 (5 bases). The CDR3 loop spans 13 amino acids. Trimming removed 4 bases at V and 6 bases at J, with 12 bases between. The DNA for the CDR3 is TGTGCCAGCAGTTCTGACAGTCTCCATGGCTACACCTTC. Its protein is CASSSDSLHGYTF.

The chain joins TRBV11-2 to TRBJ2-3, with 7 bases aligning to TRBD1. This CDR3 comprises 16 residues. Trimming cost V 10 bases and J 3 bases; bases outside gene matches: 16. Germline lookup yields CDR1 SGHAT and CDR2 FQNNGV. This chain's CDR3 is CATLTLRGLGTDTQYF. For the CDR3, the DNA is TGTGCCACATTAACCCTCAGGGGGTTAGGTACAGATACGCAGTATTTT.

This clone was seen a handful of times. The chain has TRBV28 and TRBJ2-5; TRBD2 agrees at 11 bases. V gave up 6 bases and J gave up 5 bases; unmatched junction bases: 5. Germline CDR1 reads MDHEN; CDR2 reads SYDVKM. This CDR3 is 14 amino acids long. The CDR3, as DNA: TGTGCCAGCAGCTCTAGGACTAGCGGGGAGACCCAGTACTTC. This translates into CASSSRTSGETQYF.

This sequence joins TRBV19 and TRBJ2-5, with 7 bases lining up with TRBD1. The CDR3 covers 13 residues. Losses at the gene ends were 8 bases for V and 9 bases for J; bases not matched to a gene: 12. Germline CDR1 is LNHDA and CDR2 is SQIVND (reference sequence). As DNA, the CDR3 is TGTGCCAGTCAACAGGGGCCCGGTTGGGCCCAGTACTTC. It specifies CASQQGPGWAQYF.

The V gene is TRBV5-1, the J gene TRBJ2-2; 8 bases are a match to TRBD2. The CDR3 runs 16 residues. The germline CDR1 and CDR2 sequences are SGHRS and YFSETQ. V lost 2 bases to trimming and J lost 7 bases; unmatched junction nucleotides: 10. CDR3 loop: CASSFGTSGGLGELFF. In nucleotides, the CDR3 is TGCGCCAGCAGCTTCGGGACTAGTGGCGGTCTCGGGGAGCTGTTTTTT.

The sample holds a few counts of this clone. The rearrangement joins TRBV2 to TRBJ2-5; TRBD1 is a possible D gene (5 bases). From germline, CDR1 is SNHLY and CDR2 FYNNEI. The CDR3 extends over 13 amino acids. Trimming removed 7 bases at V and 1 base at J, with 10 bases between. The CDR3 bases are TGTGCCAGCACTCGACAGCCCCAAGAGACCCAGTACTTC. This gives the protein CASTRQPQETQYF.

This clone was counted only a few times. This rearrangement joins TRBV20-1 to TRBJ1-2; no clear D gene. Germline values: CDR1 DFQATT, CDR2 SNEGSKA (reference sequence). The length of the CDR3 is 11 residues. V lost 6 bases and J 8 bases, leaving 13 bases between the germline ends. The CDR3 here is CSATRTGGYTF. The CDR3 DNA reads as TGCAGTGCCACTCGAACGGGGGGCTACACCTTC.